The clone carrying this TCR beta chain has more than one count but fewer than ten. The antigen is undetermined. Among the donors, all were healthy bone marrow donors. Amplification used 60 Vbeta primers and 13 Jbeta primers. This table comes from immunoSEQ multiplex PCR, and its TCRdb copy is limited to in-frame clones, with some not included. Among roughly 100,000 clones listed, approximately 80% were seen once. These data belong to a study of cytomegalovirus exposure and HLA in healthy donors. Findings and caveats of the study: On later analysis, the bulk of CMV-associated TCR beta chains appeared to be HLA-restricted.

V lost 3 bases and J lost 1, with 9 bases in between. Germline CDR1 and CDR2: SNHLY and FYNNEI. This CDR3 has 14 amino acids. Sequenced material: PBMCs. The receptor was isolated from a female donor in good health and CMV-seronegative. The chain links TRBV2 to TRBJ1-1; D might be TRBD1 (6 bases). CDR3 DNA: TGTGCCAGCAGTGATTACAGGGCGAACACTGAAGCTTTCTTT. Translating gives CASSDYRANTEAFF.